The text below deals with one T cell receptor (beta chain). What it binds is not known. Generated by immunoSEQ multiplex PCR, the TCRdb table keeps only in-frame clones and is missing some. The table records some 50,000 clones, approximately 91% of them present only once. This entry is derived from a study of OX40 agonist ivuxolimab in advanced cancers. Findings of the study overall: Relative to CD4+, CD8+ T cells held more expanded clones on average. Some of the nonresponding patients also showed low levels of normalized T-cell clonal expansion.

Germline assignment: CDR1 MGHDK and CDR2 SYGVNS. The V gene end was trimmed by 3 bases and the J gene end by 1 base; junction bases not matched to a gene: 9. This CDR3 region has 17 residues. The clonotype comes from an adult with an advanced solid tumor such as melanoma, head and neck, liver or kidney cancer. The sequenced sample was CD4+ or CD8+ T cells sorted from blood, obtained in a trial of the OX40 agonist ivuxolimab. J is TRBJ2-1 and V is TRBV25-1, with 7 bases aligning to TRBD2. The DNA for the CDR3 is TGTGCCAGCAGTGACGTCGAGTGGGGGGGGTCCTACAATGAGCAGTTCTTC. Its translation is CASSDVEWGGSYNEQFF.